Listed here is a single TCR beta chain. In the original workflow: Quantification of nucleated cells was approximated via reference gene primer amplification. The table came from immunoSEQ multiplex PCR; TCRdb's copy has only in-frame clones and leaves some out. V and J calls and clone size are copied from that table; D and trimming were computed from the DNA. This table has about 300,000 clones, around 87% appearing once. V lost 3 bases, J lost 3 bases, and 6 bases stayed unmatched. Germline V CDR1 and CDR2: MNHEY, SVGEGT. This CDR3 region has 16 residues. This entry is derived from a study of blood T cell repertoires in COVID-19. Study as a whole: The samples span acute and convalescent COVID-19 from the United States, Italy and Spain. Sources were T cells, B-cell-depleted T cells, or PBMCs; the material itself was cDNA or gDNA.

Material: peripheral blood. The source is a man younger than 30 with active or convalescent COVID-19. The genes are TRBV6-2 or TRBV6-3 and TRBJ2-2; TRBD2 agrees at 8 bases. For the CDR3, the DNA is TGTGCCAGCAGTTATCGAGCGGGGGACGACACCGGGGAGCTGTTTTTT. It codes for CASSYRAGDDTGELFF.